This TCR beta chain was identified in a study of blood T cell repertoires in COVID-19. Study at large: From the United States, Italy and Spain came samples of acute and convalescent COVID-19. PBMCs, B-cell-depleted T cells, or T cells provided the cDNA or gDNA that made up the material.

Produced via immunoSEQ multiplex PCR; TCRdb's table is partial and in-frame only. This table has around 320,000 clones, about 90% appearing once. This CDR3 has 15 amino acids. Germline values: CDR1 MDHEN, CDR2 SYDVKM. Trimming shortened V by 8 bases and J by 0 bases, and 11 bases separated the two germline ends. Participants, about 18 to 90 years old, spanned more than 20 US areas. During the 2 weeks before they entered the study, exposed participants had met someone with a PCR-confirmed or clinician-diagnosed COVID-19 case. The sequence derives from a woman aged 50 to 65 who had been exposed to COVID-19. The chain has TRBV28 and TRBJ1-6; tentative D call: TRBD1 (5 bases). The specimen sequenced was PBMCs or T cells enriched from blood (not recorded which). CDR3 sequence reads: CASYGGSSYNSPLHF. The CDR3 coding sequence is TGTGCCAGCTATGGGGGGAGCTCCTATAATTCACCCCTCCACTTT. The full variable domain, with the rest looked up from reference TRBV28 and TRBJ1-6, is DVKVTQSSRYLVKRTGEKVFLECVQDMDHENMFWYRQDPGLGLRLIYFSYDVKMKEKGDIPEGYSVSREKKERFSLILESASTNQTSMYLCASYGGSSYNSPLHFGNGTRLTVT.